Following are 13 T cell receptor beta chains from one sample sequenced in a study of blood T cell repertoires in COVID-19. Assay: immunoSEQ multiplex PCR; the TCRdb copy retains only in-frame clones and omits some. The repertoire holds 100,000 to 150,000 clones, with about 89% as singletons. The sequencing sample was made of peripheral blood. The source of these receptors is a man aged 50 to 60 with active or convalescent COVID-19.

This chain links TRBV5-1 with TRBJ2-3; D is possibly TRBD2 (6 bases). Germline V CDR1 and CDR2: SGHRS, YFSETQ. Trimming left V 4 bases short and J 2 bases short, with 14 bases between. The CDR3 has 15 residues. The CDR3 reads CASSGWGLDTDTQYF. The CDR3 bases are TGCGCCAGCAGCGGCTGGGGACTTGACACAGATACGCAGTATTTT. Based on the CDR3 plus reference TRBV5-1 and TRBJ2-3, the full variable domain is KAGVTQTPRYLIKTRGQQVTLSCSPISGHRSVSWYQQTPGQGLQFLFEYFSETQRNKGNFPGRFSGRQFSNSRSEMNVSTLELGDSALYLCASSGWGLDTDTQYFGPGTRLTVL.

The chain is built from TRBV3-1 (or the pseudogene TRBV3-2) and TRBJ2-5; TRBD2 matches at 13 bases. The CDR3 is made up of 14 amino acids. V shed 6 bases and J 6 bases; nucleotides not matched to a gene: 4. From germline, CDR1 is LGHDT and CDR2 YNNKEL (reference sequence). In nucleotides, the CDR3 is TGTGCCAGCAGGGGGACTAGCGGGGCACAGACCCAGTACTTC. It specifies CASRGTSGAQTQYF.

The chain carries TRBV18 and TRBJ2-1; maybe TRBD2 (5 bases). Trimming removed 2 bases from V and 9 bases from J, with 11 bases in between. The germline CDR1 and CDR2 sequences are KGHSH and LQKENI. The CDR3 has 13 amino acids. The CDR3 here is CASSPGLPGEQFF. In nucleotides, the CDR3 is TGTGCCAGCTCACCAGGACTGCCCGGTGAGCAGTTCTTC.

The J gene is TRBJ1-5, the V gene TRBV21-1; TRBD1 is the table's D call and was not checked against the DNA. TRBV21-1 is flagged as a pseudogene. The CDR3 has 14 residues. CDR3 amino acids: CASIKEGFGQPQHF. The CDR3 DNA reads as TGTGCCAGCATCAAAGAGGGGTTTGGTCAGCCCCAGCATTTT.

The J gene is TRBJ2-6, the V gene TRBV19; D perhaps matches TRBD2 (5 bases). Trimming shortened V by 8 bases and J by 0 bases, and 11 bases separated the two germline ends. This CDR3 contains 15 residues. CDR1 LNHDA and CDR2 SQIVND come from the germline V gene (reference sequence). CDR3 DNA sequence: TGTGCCAGTGAGGGCACCTACTCTGGGGCCAACGTCCTGACTTTC. It translates to CASEGTYSGANVLTF.

This chain links TRBV7-9 with TRBJ2-7; maybe TRBD2 (6 bases). Per the germline V gene, CDR1 is SEHNR and CDR2 is FQNEAQ (reference sequence). Trimming took off 1 base at V and 7 bases at J, with 20 bases between the two ends. The CDR3 contains 16 residues. CDR3 region: CASSLEEGGPMGEQYF. The CDR3 coding sequence is TGTGCCAGCAGCTTAGAGGAGGGCGGACCTATGGGGGAGCAGTACTTC.

The chain uses TRBV9 and TRBJ2-1, with 13 positions matching TRBD2. The germline V gene has CDR1 SGDLS and CDR2 YYNGEE. The length of the CDR3 is 18 residues. V dropped 4 bases and J dropped 4; count of bases not matched to a gene: 11. The CDR3 coding sequence is TGTGCCAGCAGCTCACGACTAGCGGGAGGCCGGGATTACAATGAGCAGTTCTTC. Translated, it gives CASSSRLAGGRDYNEQFF.

The rearrangement links TRBV19 to TRBJ1-4; no clear D. With 5 bases removed from V and 7 bases from J, the gap between germline ends came to 11 bases. This CDR3 is 13 amino acids long. From germline, CDR1 is LNHDA and CDR2 SQIVND (reference sequence). CDR3 protein: CASSPGFAEKLFF. The CDR3 DNA reads TGTGCCAGTAGTCCCGGGTTTGCTGAAAAACTGTTTTTT.

The CDR3 nucleotides are TGTGCCAGTAGTCGATCACAGGAGTACAATCAGCCCCAGCATTTT. This gives the protein CASSRSQEYNQPQHF. The V call is TRBV19, the J call TRBJ1-5; TRBD1 is a possible D gene (5 bases). Germline V gives CDR1 LNHDA, CDR2 SQIVND (reference sequence). Trimming shortened V by 5 bases and J by 3 bases, and 14 bases separated the two germline ends. There are 15 residues in the CDR3.

The V gene is TRBV25-1, the J gene TRBJ2-3, with TRBD2 matching over 9 bases. CDR1 is MGHDK, CDR2 SYGVNS, per germline. The CDR3 consists of 16 residues. V lost 3 bases to trimming and J lost 4 bases; unmatched junction nucleotides: 8. The CDR3 protein is CASSDGGLAGPDTQYF. The CDR3 DNA is TGTGCCAGCAGTGATGGAGGTCTAGCGGGACCAGATACGCAGTATTTT.

The chain is built from TRBV21-1 and TRBJ2-4; the tabulated D call, TRBD1, remains unverified against the DNA. TRBV21-1 is a known pseudogene. CDR3 length equals 16 residues. The CDR3 reads CASSKRGTGTKNIQYF. CDR3 DNA: TGTGCCAGCAGCAAACGGGGGACAGGGACCAAAAACATTCAGTACTTC.

This chain joins TRBV10-1 and TRBJ2-5; TRBD1 agrees at 7 bases. Per the germline V gene, CDR1 is WNHNN and CDR2 is SYGVQD (reference sequence). The trim removed 3 bases at V and 3 bases at J, leaving 7 bases unmatched. The CDR3 has 15 amino acids. The CDR3 loop is CASSDRRQGEETQYF. CDR3 DNA: TGCGCCAGCAGTGATAGGCGACAGGGCGAAGAGACCCAGTACTTC.

The V gene is TRBV5-4, the J gene TRBJ2-1; D possibly corresponds to TRBD1 (5 bases). The germline gives CDR1 SGHNT, CDR2 YYREEE (reference sequence). The length of the CDR3 is 13 residues. V lost 5 bases and J lost 5, with 11 bases in between. CDR3 nucleotide sequence: TGTGCCAGCAGTCCCGGACAAAACAATGAGCAGTTCTTC. This gives the protein CASSPGQNNEQFF.